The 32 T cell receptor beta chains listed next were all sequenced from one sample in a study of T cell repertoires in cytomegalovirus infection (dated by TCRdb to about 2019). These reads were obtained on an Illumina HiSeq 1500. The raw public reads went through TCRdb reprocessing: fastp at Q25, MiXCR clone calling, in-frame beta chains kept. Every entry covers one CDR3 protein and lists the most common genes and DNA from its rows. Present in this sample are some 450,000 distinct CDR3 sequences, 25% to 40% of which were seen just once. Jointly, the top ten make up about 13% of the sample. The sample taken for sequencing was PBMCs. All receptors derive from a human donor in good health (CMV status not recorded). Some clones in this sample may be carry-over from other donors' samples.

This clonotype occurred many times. CDR3 loop: CASSPNYPAGGNTIYF. For the CDR3, the DNA is TGTGCCAGCAGCCCTAACTATCCTGCGGGTGGAAACACCATATATTTT. The rearrangement uses TRBV7-2 and TRBJ1-3; unclear D gene. The CDR3 is 16 residues long. From germline, CDR1 is SGHTA and CDR2 FQGNSA. Trimming stripped 5 bases from V and 3 bases from J, with 17 bases between.

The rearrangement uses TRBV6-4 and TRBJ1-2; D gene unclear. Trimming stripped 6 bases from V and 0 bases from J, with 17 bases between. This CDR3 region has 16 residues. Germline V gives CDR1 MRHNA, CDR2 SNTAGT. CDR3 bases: TGTGCCAGCAGCTCAACTATTCTCGGTTCTAACTATGGCTACACCTTC. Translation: CASSSTILGSNYGYTF.

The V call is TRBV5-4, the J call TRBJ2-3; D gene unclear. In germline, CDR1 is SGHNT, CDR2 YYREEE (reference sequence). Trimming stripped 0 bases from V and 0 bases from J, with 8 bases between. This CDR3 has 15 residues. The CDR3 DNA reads TGTGCCAGCAGCTTGGAGGTAGAGAGCACAGATACGCAGTATTTT. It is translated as CASSLEVESTDTQYF.

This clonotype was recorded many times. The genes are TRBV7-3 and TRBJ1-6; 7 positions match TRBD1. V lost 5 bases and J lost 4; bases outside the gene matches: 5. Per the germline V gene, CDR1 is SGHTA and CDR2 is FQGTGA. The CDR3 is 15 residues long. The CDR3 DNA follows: TGTGCCAGCAGCCTCCAGACAGGGTATAATTCACCCCTCCACTTT. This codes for CASSLQTGYNSPLHF.

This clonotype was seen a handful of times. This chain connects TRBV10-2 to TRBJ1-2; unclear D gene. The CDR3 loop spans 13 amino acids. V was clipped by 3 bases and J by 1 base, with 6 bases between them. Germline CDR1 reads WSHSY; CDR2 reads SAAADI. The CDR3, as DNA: TGCGCCAGCAGTGAATTTCTTAACTATGGCTACACCTTC. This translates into CASSEFLNYGYTF.

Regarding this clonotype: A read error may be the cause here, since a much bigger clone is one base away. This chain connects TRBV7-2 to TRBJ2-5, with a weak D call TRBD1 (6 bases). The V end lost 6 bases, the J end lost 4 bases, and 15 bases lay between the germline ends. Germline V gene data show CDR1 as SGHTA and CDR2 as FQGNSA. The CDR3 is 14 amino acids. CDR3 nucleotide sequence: TGTGCCAGCAGATCGGACAGAGGTATAGAGACCCAGTACTTC. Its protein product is CASRSDRGIETQYF.

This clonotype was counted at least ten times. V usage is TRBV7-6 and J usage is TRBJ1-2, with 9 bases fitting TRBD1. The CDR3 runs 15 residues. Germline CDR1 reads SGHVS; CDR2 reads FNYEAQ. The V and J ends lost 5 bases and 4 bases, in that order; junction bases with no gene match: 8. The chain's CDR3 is CASSPRPGQGYGYTF. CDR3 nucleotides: TGTGCCAGCAGCCCACGCCCGGGACAGGGCTATGGCTACACCTTC.

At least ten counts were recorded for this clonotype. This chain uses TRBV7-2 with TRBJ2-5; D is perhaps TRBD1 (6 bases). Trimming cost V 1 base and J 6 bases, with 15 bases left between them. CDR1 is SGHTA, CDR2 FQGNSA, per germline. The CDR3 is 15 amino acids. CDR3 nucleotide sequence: TGTGCCAGCAGCTTAGTCCCCAGGGGCAGACAGACCCAGTACTTC. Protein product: CASSLVPRGRQTQYF.

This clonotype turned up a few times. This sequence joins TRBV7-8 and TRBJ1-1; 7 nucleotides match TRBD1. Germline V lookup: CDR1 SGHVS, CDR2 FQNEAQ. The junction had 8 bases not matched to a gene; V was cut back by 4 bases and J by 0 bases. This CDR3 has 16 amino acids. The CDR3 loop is CASSSGQLIMNTEAFF. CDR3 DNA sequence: TGTGCCAGCAGCTCGGGACAGTTGATAATGAACACTGAAGCTTTCTTT. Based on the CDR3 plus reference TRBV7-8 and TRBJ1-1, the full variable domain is GAGVSQSPRYKVAKRGQDVALRCDPISGHVSLFWYQQALGQGPEFLTYFQNEAQLDKSGLPSDRFFAERPEGSVSTLKIQRTQQEDSAVYLCASSSGQLIMNTEAFFGQGTRLTVV.

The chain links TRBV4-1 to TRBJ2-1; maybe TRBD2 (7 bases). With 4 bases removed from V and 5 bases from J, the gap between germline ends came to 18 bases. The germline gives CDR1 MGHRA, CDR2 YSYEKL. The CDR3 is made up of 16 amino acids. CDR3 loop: CASSREGGVGNNEQFF. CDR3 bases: TGCGCCAGCAGCCGCGAGGGGGGGGTGGGGAACAATGAGCAGTTCTTC.

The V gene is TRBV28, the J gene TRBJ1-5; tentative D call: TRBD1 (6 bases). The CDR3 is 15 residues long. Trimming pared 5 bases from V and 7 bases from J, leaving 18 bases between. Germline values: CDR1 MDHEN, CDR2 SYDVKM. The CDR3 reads CASSPGTPSRQPQHF. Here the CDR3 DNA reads TGTGCCAGCAGTCCCGGGACACCGAGCCGGCAGCCCCAGCATTTT.

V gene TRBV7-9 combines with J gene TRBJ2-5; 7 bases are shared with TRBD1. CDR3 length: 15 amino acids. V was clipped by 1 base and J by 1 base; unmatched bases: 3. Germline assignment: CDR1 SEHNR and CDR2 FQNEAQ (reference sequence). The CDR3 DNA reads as TGTGCCAGCAGCTTAGGGGGGACAGCCCAAGAGACCCAGTACTTC. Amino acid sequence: CASSLGGTAQETQYF. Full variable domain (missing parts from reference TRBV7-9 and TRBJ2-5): DTGVSQNPRHKITKRGQNVTFRCDPISEHNRLYWYRQTLGQGPEFLTYFQNEAQLEKSRLLSDRFSAERPKGSFSTLEIQRTEQGDSAMYLCASSLGGTAQETQYFGPGTRLLVL.

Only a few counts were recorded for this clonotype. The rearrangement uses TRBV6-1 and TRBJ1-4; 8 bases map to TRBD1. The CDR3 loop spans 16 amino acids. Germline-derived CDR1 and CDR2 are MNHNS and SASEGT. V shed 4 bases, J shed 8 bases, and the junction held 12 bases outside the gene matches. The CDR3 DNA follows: TGTGCCAGCAGTGGGCGCAGGGGGCGGTTAGGGGAAAAACTGTTTTTT. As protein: CASSGRRGRLGEKLFF.

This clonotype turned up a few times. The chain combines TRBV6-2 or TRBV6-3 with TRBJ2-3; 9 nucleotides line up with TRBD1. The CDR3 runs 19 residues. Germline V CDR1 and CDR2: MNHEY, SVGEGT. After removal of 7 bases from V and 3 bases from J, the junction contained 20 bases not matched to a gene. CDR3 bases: TGTGCCAGCACCGGAAAACAGGGGGCCGTTCTATTAGGGACAGATACGCAGTATTTT. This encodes CASTGKQGAVLLGTDTQYF.

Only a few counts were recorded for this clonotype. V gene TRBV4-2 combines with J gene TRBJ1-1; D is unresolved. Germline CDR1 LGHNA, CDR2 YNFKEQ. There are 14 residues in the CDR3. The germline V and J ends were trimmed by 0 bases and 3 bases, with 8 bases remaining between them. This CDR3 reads CASSQEDGDTEAFF. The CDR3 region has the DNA TGTGCCAGCAGCCAAGAGGACGGCGACACTGAAGCTTTCTTT.

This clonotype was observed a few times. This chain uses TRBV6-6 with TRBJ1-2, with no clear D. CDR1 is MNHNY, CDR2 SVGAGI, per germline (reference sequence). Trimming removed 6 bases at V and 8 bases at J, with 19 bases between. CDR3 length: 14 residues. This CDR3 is CASSATWSERGYTF. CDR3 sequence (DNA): TGTGCCAGCAGCGCCACTTGGTCCGAAAGGGGCTACACCTTC.

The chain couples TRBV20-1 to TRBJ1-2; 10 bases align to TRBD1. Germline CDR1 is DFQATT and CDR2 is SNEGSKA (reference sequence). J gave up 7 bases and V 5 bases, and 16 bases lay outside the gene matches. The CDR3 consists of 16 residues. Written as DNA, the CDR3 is TGCAGTGCTCCCGACAGGGGGCGCTTTCCTCTAGGTGGCTACACCTTC. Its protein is CSAPDRGRFPLGGYTF.

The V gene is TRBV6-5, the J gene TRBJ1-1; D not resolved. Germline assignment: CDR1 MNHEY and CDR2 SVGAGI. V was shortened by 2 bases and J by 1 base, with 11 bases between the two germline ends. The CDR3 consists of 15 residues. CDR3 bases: TGTGCCAGCAGTTACACTATCTTCTCGAACACTGAAGCTTTCTTT. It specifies CASSYTIFSNTEAFF.

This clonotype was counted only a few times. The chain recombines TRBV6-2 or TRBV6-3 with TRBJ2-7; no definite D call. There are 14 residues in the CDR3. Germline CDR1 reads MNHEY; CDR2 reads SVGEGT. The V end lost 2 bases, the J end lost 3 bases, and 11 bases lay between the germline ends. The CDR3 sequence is CASSYPASDYEQYF. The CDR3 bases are TGTGCCAGCAGTTACCCGGCATCCGACTACGAGCAGTACTTC.

CDR3 in amino acids: CASKPENSNQPQHF. CDR3 bases: TGTGCCAGTAAACCGGAAAATAGCAATCAGCCCCAGCATTTT. This sequence joins TRBV19 and TRBJ1-5; D not certain. V was clipped by 7 bases and J by 0 bases, with 10 bases between them. This CDR3 region has 14 residues. CDR1 LNHDA and CDR2 SQIVND come from the germline V gene (reference sequence).

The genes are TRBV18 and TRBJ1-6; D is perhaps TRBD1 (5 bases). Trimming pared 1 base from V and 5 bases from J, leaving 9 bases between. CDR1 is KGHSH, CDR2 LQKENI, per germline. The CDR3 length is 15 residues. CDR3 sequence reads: CASSPRQNNNSPLHF. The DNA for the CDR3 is TGTGCCAGCTCACCACGACAGAATAATAATTCACCCCTCCACTTT.

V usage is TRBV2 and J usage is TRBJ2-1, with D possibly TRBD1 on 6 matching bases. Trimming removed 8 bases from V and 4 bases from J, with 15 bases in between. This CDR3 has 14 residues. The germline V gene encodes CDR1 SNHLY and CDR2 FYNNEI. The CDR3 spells CASQHSDRYNEQFF. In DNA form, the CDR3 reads TGTGCCAGCCAACACTCGGACAGATACAATGAGCAGTTCTTC.

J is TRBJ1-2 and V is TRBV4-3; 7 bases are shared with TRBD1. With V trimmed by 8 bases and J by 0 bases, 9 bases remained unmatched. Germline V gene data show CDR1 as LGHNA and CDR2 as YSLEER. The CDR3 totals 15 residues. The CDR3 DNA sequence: TGCGCCAGCTCGGGACAGAAGATCGCTAACTATGGCTACACCTTC. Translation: CASSGQKIANYGYTF.

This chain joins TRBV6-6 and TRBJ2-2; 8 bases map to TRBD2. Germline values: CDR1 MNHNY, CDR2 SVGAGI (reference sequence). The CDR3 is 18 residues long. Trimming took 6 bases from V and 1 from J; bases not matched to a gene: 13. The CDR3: CASRRGGGSQLNTGELFF. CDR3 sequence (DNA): TGTGCCAGCAGGCGGGGCGGGGGGTCTCAATTGAACACCGGGGAGCTGTTTTTT.

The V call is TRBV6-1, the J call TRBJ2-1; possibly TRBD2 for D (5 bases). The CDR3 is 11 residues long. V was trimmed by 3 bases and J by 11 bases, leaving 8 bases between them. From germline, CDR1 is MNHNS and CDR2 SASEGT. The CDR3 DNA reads TGTGCCAGCAGTGAGGGGAGTAAGCAGTTCTTC. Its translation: CASSEGSKQFF.

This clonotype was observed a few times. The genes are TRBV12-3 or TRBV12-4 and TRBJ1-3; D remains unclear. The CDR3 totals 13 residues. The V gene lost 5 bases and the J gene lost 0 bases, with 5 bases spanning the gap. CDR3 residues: CASSVSSGNTIYF. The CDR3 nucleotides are TGTGCCAGCAGTGTCAGCTCTGGAAACACCATATATTTT.

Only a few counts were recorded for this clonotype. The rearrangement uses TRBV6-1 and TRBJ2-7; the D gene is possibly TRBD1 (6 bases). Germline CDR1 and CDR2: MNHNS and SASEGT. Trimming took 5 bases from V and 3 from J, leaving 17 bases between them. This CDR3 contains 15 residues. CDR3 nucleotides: TGTGCCAGCAGTACCCCGACAGGCATTCTCTACGAGCAGTACTTC. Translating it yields CASSTPTGILYEQYF.

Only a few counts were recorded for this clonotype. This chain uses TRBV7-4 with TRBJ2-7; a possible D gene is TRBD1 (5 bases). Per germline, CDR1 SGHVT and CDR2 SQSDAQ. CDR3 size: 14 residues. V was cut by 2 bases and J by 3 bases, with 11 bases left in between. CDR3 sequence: CASSLQQVSYEQYF. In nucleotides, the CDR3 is TGTGCCAGCAGCTTACAACAGGTTAGCTACGAGCAGTACTTC.

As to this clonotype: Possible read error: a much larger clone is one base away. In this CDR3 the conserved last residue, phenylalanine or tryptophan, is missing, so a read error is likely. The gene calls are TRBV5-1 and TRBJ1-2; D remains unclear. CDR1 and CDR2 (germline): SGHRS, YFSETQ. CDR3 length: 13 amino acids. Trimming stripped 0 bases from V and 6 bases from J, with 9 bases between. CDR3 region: CASSLVQRDGYTL. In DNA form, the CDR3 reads TGCGCCAGCAGCTTGGTACAGCGAGATGGCTACACCTTA.

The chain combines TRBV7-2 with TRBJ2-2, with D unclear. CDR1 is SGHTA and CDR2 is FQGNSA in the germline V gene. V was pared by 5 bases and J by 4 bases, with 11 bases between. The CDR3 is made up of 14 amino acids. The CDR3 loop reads CASSNDASTGELFF. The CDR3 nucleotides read TGTGCCAGCAGCAACGACGCATCCACCGGGGAGCTGTTTTTT.

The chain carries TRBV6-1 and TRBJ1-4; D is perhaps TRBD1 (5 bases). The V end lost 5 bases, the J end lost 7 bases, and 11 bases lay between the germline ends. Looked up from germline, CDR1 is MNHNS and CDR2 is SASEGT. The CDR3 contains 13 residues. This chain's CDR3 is CASSYLTAEKLFF. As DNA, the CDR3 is TGTGCCAGCAGTTACCTGACAGCTGAAAAACTGTTTTTT.

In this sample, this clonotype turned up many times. The CDR3 is CASSRKLNVGRKYEQYF. The CDR3 DNA reads as TGTGCCAGCAGTCGAAAACTAAATGTGGGCAGGAAGTACGAGCAGTACTTC. The V and J genes are TRBV12-3 or TRBV12-4 and TRBJ2-7, with D unresolved. Trimming took off 5 bases at V and 4 bases at J, with 24 bases between the two ends. The CDR3 length is 17 residues.